This T cell receptor beta chain was documented in a study of long-term antiretroviral therapy in people with HIV. Germline values: CDR1 SQVTM, CDR2 ANQGSEA. The CDR3 has 13 amino acids. Trimming shortened V by 6 bases and J by 7 bases, and 18 bases separated the two germline ends. The immunoSEQ assay was v3.0, run at survey level. Measured with immunoSEQ multiplex PCR; TCRdb has only the in-frame clones, and not every one. The table includes 35,000 to 55,000 clones, about 95% detected once. This TCR came from a woman in her forties or fifties with HIV. The chain employs TRBV29-1 and TRBJ1-2; TRBD1 might be the D (5 bases). The sample here was unsorted PBMCs, taken 3.7 years after starting antiretroviral therapy. The CDR3 DNA reads TGCAGCGTCCACGGGACTCAAGCGTCTGGCTACACCTTC. Translating it yields CSVHGTQASGYTF. Variable domain in full (rest from reference TRBV29-1 and TRBJ1-2): SAVISQKPSRDICQRGTSLTIQCQVDSQVTMMFWYRQQPGQSLTLIATANQGSEATYESGFVIDKFPISRPNLTFSTLTVSNMSPEDSSIYLCSVHGTQASGYTFGSGTRLTVV.